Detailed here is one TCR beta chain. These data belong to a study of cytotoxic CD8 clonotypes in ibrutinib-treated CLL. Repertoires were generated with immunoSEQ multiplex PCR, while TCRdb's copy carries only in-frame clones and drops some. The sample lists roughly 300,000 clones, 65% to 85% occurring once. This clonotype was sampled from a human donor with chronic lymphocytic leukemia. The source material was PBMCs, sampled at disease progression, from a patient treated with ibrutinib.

The CDR3 nucleotides are TGTGCCAGCAGTTACGGGGCCAGGGGTAGCTATGGCTACACCTTC. It yields the protein CASSYGARGSYGYTF. The chain links TRBV6-5 to TRBJ1-2; the D gene is possibly TRBD1 (6 bases). Germline CDR1 reads MNHEY; CDR2 reads SVGAGI. This CDR3 is 15 amino acids long. The germline V and J ends were trimmed by 2 bases and 4 bases, with 14 bases remaining between them.